A single sample is the source of the 8 T cell receptor beta chains below, sequenced in a study of a mutant IDH1 vaccine in newly diagnosed glioma. Their specific antigens are unknown. The time point here: week 47, end of study. Vaccinated patients received 300 ug of mutant IDH1 20-mer peptide per dose, with topical imiquimod. Clones were read by immunoSEQ multiplex PCR, and TCRdb kept only the in-frame ones, dropping some. The sample shows about 56,000 clones, roughly 80% of them seen only once. The sample was PBMCs, taken from a glioma patient whose treatment included an IDH1 peptide vaccine. The receptors originated from a middle-aged man with glioma.

In its sample, this clone was seen once. The chain uses TRBV6-1 and TRBJ1-1; D uncertain. Germline V gives CDR1 MNHNS, CDR2 SASEGT. V was trimmed by 7 bases and J by 11 bases, leaving 20 bases between them. This CDR3 has 13 residues. The DNA for the CDR3 is TGTGCCAGCACCCTTGATAGTCCACCGAAGGCTTTCTTT. This gives the protein CASTLDSPPKAFF.

The rearrangement joins TRBV19 to TRBJ1-5, with 8 positions matching TRBD1. The CDR3 spans 16 residues. With 3 bases clipped from V and 1 base from J, the junction kept 5 bases outside the gene matches. The germline V gene encodes CDR1 LNHDA and CDR2 SQIVND (reference sequence). The CDR3: CASSIQGATSNQPQHF. The CDR3 DNA reads TGTGCCAGTAGTATTCAGGGGGCCACGAGCAATCAGCCCCAGCATTTT. Combining the CDR3 with reference TRBV19 and TRBJ1-5 gives the whole variable domain DGGITQSPKYLFRKEGQNVTLSCEQNLNHDAMYWYRQDPGQGLRLIYYSQIVNDFQKGDIAEGYSVSREKKESFPLTVTSAQKNPTAFYLCASSIQGATSNQPQHFGDGTRLSIL.

V and J are TRBV19 and TRBJ1-1; the match to TRBD1 covers 7 bases. The germline V gene encodes CDR1 LNHDA and CDR2 SQIVND (reference sequence). J was trimmed by 2 bases and V by 6 bases; bases with no gene match: 6. This CDR3 spans 14 amino acids. CDR3 amino acids: CASSDQGVNTEAFF. CDR3 DNA: TGTGCCAGTAGCGATCAGGGGGTAAACACTGAAGCTTTCTTT.

The V call is TRBV5-1, the J call TRBJ2-2, with TRBD1 matching over 7 bases. The CDR3 spans 15 residues. With 4 bases clipped from V and 3 bases from J, the junction kept 6 bases outside the gene matches. From germline, CDR1 is SGHRS and CDR2 YFSETQ. The CDR3 nucleotides read TGCGCCAGCAGCACTGGAGGACAGGACACCGGGGAGCTGTTTTTT. Translation gives CASSTGGQDTGELFF.

The V call is TRBV2, the J call TRBJ2-1, with D perhaps TRBD1 (6 bases). The CDR3 length is 12 residues. Between the trimmed V and J ends, which lost 6 bases and 12 bases, there was a span of 15 bases. Germline V CDR1 and CDR2: SNHLY, FYNNEI. The CDR3 reads CASRYRGSGQFF. CDR3 sequence (DNA): TGTGCCAGCAGGTATAGGGGGTCGGGGCAGTTCTTC.

This clone was recorded a few times. The chain joins TRBV10-3 to TRBJ1-1; 9 nucleotides line up with TRBD1. The CDR3 is made up of 14 amino acids. V shed 6 bases, J shed 6 bases, and the junction held 8 bases outside the gene matches. The V gene's germline CDR1 is ENHRY and CDR2 SYGVKD. CDR3 in amino acids: CAIRDRTGESEAFF. CDR3 coding DNA: TGTGCCATCAGGGACCGGACAGGGGAATCTGAAGCTTTCTTT.

This rearrangement joins TRBV21-1 to TRBJ2-7. TRBV21-1 is a pseudogene. The CDR3 is 17 residues long. The CDR3 region has the DNA TGTGCCAGCAGCCCCAACTTACCGGGACGGCACTCCTACGAGCAGTACTTC. Amino acid sequence: CASSPNLPGRHSYEQYF.

This clone came up a few times. The rearrangement links TRBV27 to TRBJ2-2, with 10 bases lining up with TRBD1. Germline V gene lookup returns CDR1 MNHEY and CDR2 SMNVEV (reference sequence). The trim removed 5 bases at V and 7 bases at J, leaving 4 bases unmatched. This CDR3 contains 14 residues. CDR3: CASSGGQGFGELFF. The CDR3 nucleotides read TGTGCCAGCAGTGGGGGACAGGGGTTCGGGGAGCTGTTTTTT.